A selection of T cell receptor beta chains follows, all from one sample in a study of CD8+ T cells in alopecia areata. The data were produced by immunoSEQ multiplex PCR, yet TCRdb's version contains in-frame clones alone and is incomplete. The repertoire holds 150,000 to 200,000 clones, with roughly 60% as singletons. The specimen comprised CD4+ T cells sorted from blood, sampled at week 24, from a patient treated with tofacitinib. These receptors all stem from a human donor with alopecia areata. Both conserved end residues are part of each CDR3. D genes are given only for firm matches. The size entry is marked missing in some rows and otherwise reads once, few, many or a size class.

>TRBV29-1|TRBJ2-7|NA|once
TGCAGCGTTGGTATGGTGACTAACGAGCAGTACTTC
CSVGMVTNEQYF
>TRBV18|TRBJ2-7|NA|NA
TGTGCCAGCTCACCAGAGGGAACCCCGGGAGAGCAGTACTTC
CASSPEGTPGEQYF
>TRBV29-1|TRBJ2-1|NA|few
TGCAGCGGAACGTACAGGGAACCTACTCAGTTCTTC
CSGTYREPTQFF
>TRBV30|TRBJ1-3|NA|NA
TGTGCCTGGAGTACCAGCTCTGGAAACACCATATATTTT
CAWSTSSGNTIYF
>TRBV29-1|TRBJ1-1|NA|once
TGCAGCGTTGGATCCGACAGCAACACTGAAGCTTTCTTT
CSVGSDSNTEAFF
>TRBV4-3|TRBJ1-6|NA|few
TGCGCCAGCAGCCAATCCCTCCCCAATAATTCACCCCTCCACTTT
CASSQSLPNNSPLHF
>TRBV30|TRBJ1-2|NA|NA
TGTGCCTGGAGCCACAAGGGACGGGGGATCAACTATGGCTACACCTTC
CAWSHKGRGINYGYTF
>TRBV5-1|TRBJ2-5|NA|few
TGCGCCAGCAGCTTGGGCTTGTTCGAGACCCAGTACTTC
CASSLGLFETQYF
>TRBV19|TRBJ1-1|NA|NA
TGTGCCAGTAGTACCCTCGCGAACACTGAAGCTTTCTTT
CASSTLANTEAFF
>TRBV29-1|TRBJ2-1|NA|few
TGCAGCATTCAAGAGGTGGCAGATGAGCAGTTCTTC
CSIQEVADEQFF
>TRBV15|TRBJ2-7|NA|NA
TGTGCCACCAGCAGGCAGGGGACGTCGAACGAGCAGTACTTC
CATSRQGTSNEQYF
>TRBV29-1|TRBJ2-2|NA|NA
TGCAGCGTTGCGGACATACAAGTGAACACCGGGGAGCTGTTTTTT
CSVADIQVNTGELFF
>TRBV9|TRBJ2-2|NA|NA
TGTGCCAGCAGCGTAGAGACCCAAGGCGGGGAGCTGTTTTTT
CASSVETQGGELFF
>TRBV29-1|TRBJ2-1|TRBD2|many
TGCAGCGTGGAGGGGACTAGCGGGCCCCTATACAATGAGCAGTTCTTC
CSVEGTSGPLYNEQFF
>TRBV29-1|TRBJ2-7|NA|NA
TGCAGCATTGGGGGGTATGAAGAGCAGTACTTC
CSIGGYEEQYF
>TRBV19|TRBJ1-2|NA|NA
TGTGCCAGTAGTATAAATGGATTCTCTGGCTACACCTTC
CASSINGFSGYTF
>TRBV7-2|TRBJ2-2|NA|few
TGTGCCAGCAGCTTAGAAGGGCAGGGCACCGGGGAGCTGTTTTTT
CASSLEGQGTGELFF
>TRBV2|TRBJ2-3|NA|few
TGTGCCAGCAGTGAACCGCAGGTGGCAGATACGCAGTATTTT
CASSEPQVADTQYF
>TRBV5-1|TRBJ2-3|NA|NA
TGCGCCAGCAGCTCCCAGGGCTTTGGCACAGATACGCAGTATTTT
CASSSQGFGTDTQYF
>TRBV5-1|TRBJ1-6|TRBD1|NA
TGCGCCAGCAGCTTCGGACAGGGTAATTCACCCCTCCACTTT
CASSFGQGNSPLHF
>TRBV5-1|TRBJ2-5|NA|NA
TGCGCCAGCAGCTTGGCCCAAGAGACCCAGTACTTC
CASSLAQETQYF
>TRBV6-1|TRBJ2-2|NA|NA
TGTGCCAGCAGTGGGGGGTCTTACACCGGGGAGCTGTTTTTT
CASSGGSYTGELFF
>TRBV30|TRBJ1-5|TRBD1|NA
TGTGCCTGGAGTGTCGGGGAGGGGGCATTTCGGAATCAGCCCCAGCATTTT
CAWSVGEGAFRNQPQHF
>TRBV4-3|TRBJ1-6|NA|NA
TGCGCCAGCAGCCAAGATACTTCAAGGCTTTCACCCCTCCACTTT
CASSQDTSRLSPLHF
>TRBV30|TRBJ2-3|NA|NA
TGTGCCTGGAGTGTAGGGGTTGAGCGCAGCACAGATACGCAGTATTTT
CAWSVGVERSTDTQYF
>TRBV7-2|TRBJ2-7|NA|NA
TGTGCCAGCAGCTTAGGAGGCTACAATCTGGCGGAGCAGTACTTC
CASSLGGYNLAEQYF
>TRBV5-1|TRBJ1-1|NA|once
TGCGCCAGCAGCTTGGAGCCCTTAATGAACACTGAAGCTTTCTTT
CASSLEPLMNTEAFF
>TRBV12-5|TRBJ1-1|NA|NA
TGTGCTAGTGGTCCTCGCGTCCTTACAGCGAACACTGAAGCTTTCTTT
CASGPRVLTANTEAFF
>TRBV29-1|TRBJ1-2|NA|NA
TGCAGCGTTGAATCAGGCTATGGCTACACCTTC
CSVESGYGYTF